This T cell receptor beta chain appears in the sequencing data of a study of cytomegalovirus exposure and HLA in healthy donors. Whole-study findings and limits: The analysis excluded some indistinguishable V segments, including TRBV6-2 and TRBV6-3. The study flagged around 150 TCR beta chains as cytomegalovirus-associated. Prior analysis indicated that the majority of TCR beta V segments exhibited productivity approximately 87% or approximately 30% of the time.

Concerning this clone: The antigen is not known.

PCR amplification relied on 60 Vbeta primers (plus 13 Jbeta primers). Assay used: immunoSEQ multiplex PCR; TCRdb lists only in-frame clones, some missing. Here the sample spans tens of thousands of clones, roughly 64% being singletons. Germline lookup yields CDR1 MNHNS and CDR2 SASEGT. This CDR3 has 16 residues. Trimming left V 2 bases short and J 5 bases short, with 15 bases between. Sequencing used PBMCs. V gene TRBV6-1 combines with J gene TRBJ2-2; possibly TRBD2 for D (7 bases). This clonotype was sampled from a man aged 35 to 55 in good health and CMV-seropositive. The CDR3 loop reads CASSEPGGAGTGELFF. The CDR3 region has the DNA TGTGCCAGCAGTGAACCGGGGGGCGCGGGTACCGGGGAGCTGTTTTTT.